Below, 17 T cell receptor beta chains from the same sample are listed, as sequenced in a study of STAT3 mutations in large granular lymphocyte leukemia. Their cognate antigens are unknown. Sequenced by immunoSEQ multiplex PCR; TCRdb stores in-frame clones only, minus some. This sample has 40,000 to 50,000 clones; about 81% occur once, and the top ten carry 0.4% to 0.55%. Study observations and caveats: Every T-cell large granular lymphocyte leukemia patient had at least one immunodominant TCR beta clonotype.

The sample taken for sequencing was PBMCs. These receptors were taken from a human donor with T large granular lymphocyte leukemia. Some clones in this sample may be carry-over from other donors' samples.

This rearrangement joins TRBV2 to TRBJ2-7; D not certain. This CDR3 is built from 13 residues. V shed 3 bases and J shed 3 bases, with 9 bases lying between them. Germline lookup yields CDR1 SNHLY and CDR2 FYNNEI. In DNA form, the CDR3 reads TGTGCCAGCAGTGAGGCGGCGGACTACGAGCAGTACGTC. This encodes CASSEAADYEQYV.

This clone was counted between two and nine times. The chain combines TRBV5-1 with TRBJ1-6, with D unresolved. Trimming left V 0 bases short and J 7 bases short, with 11 bases between. This CDR3 spans 15 amino acids. Germline V CDR1 and CDR2: SGHRS, YFSETQ. Here the CDR3 reads CASSLVPAPNSPLHF. CDR3 bases: TGCGCCAGCAGCTTGGTCCCCGCTCCGAATTCACCCCTCCACTTT.

This clone was observed once. This chain connects TRBV29-1 to TRBJ2-7, with D unresolved. Looked up from germline, CDR1 is SQVTM and CDR2 is ANQGSEA. Trimming stripped 4 bases from V and 0 bases from J, with 7 bases between. The CDR3 is made up of 12 amino acids. In nucleotides, the CDR3 is TGCAGCGTTGGGGCAGGCTCCTACGAGCAGTACTTC. This gives the protein CSVGAGSYEQYF.

This clone was detected a few times. The chain is built from TRBV27 and TRBJ2-3; the D is unclear. The CDR3 consists of 9 residues. Between the trimmed V and J ends, which lost 8 bases and 7 bases, there was a span of 4 bases. The germline V gene encodes CDR1 MNHEY and CDR2 SMNVEV (reference sequence). Here the CDR3 reads CASGYTQYF. The CDR3 DNA sequence: TGTGCCAGCGGTTATACGCAGTATTTT.

CDR3 DNA: TGTGCCAGCTCACCCTTTGACAGGGAGGAAAAACTGTTTTTT. Translation gives CASSPFDREEKLFF. The chain combines TRBV18 with TRBJ1-4, with 7 bases fitting TRBD1. Germline trimming cut 3 bases from V and 8 bases from J; bases unmatched to any gene: 6. CDR3 length equals 14 residues. Germline CDR1 KGHSH, CDR2 LQKENI.

The chain links TRBV29-1 to TRBJ2-5; D possibly uses TRBD1 or TRBD2 (7 bases each). Germline CDR1 is SQVTM and CDR2 is ANQGSEA. The CDR3 is 14 amino acids. V was clipped by 4 bases and J by 4 bases, with 16 bases between them. The CDR3 bases are TGCAGCGTTGTAGAGACAGGGAGGGGAGAGACCCAGTACTTC. Translation: CSVVETGRGETQYF.

CDR3 nucleotides: TGCGCCAGCAGCCAAGGACAGACATCCGAGACCCAGTACTTC. Encoded protein: CASSQGQTSETQYF. The chain joins TRBV4-3 to TRBJ2-5; possibly TRBD1 for D (5 bases). The CDR3 runs 14 residues. CDR1 and CDR2 from the germline V gene are LGHNA and YSLEER. V was pared by 1 base and J by 5 bases, with 11 bases between.

CDR3 region: CASSEHPQSWPQHF. The DNA of the CDR3 is TGTGCCAGCAGTGAACATCCCCAGAGTTGGCCCCAGCATTTT. The chain is built from TRBV6-1 and TRBJ1-5; the D is unclear. The CDR3 runs to 14 residues. V lost 2 bases and J lost 9, with 14 bases in between. CDR1 MNHNS and CDR2 SASEGT come from the germline V gene.

V and J are TRBV9 and TRBJ1-1; D call uncertain. From germline, CDR1 is SGDLS and CDR2 YYNGEE. V lost 0 bases, J lost 3 bases, and 12 bases lay in between. This CDR3 is 15 amino acids long. In DNA form, the CDR3 reads TGTGCCAGCAGCGTAGCTACGGGCGGCTACACTGAAGCTTTCTTT. Translated, it gives CASSVATGGYTEAFF.

This chain uses TRBV27 with TRBJ2-5, with no clear D. The germline V gene has CDR1 MNHEY and CDR2 SMNVEV (reference sequence). The length of the CDR3 is 15 residues. Trimming removed 1 base at V and 3 bases at J, with 12 bases between. The CDR3 region has the DNA TGTGCCAGCAGTTTATATCCCGCCTCCAAAGAGACCCAGTACTTC. Amino acids: CASSLYPASKETQYF.

A few counts support this clone. The CDR3 bases are TGCGCCAGCAGCCAAGATCCCGGGGTGGACGAGCAGTACGTC. Amino acids: CASSQDPGVDEQYV. The chain links TRBV4-1 to TRBJ2-7; D is possibly TRBD2 (5 bases). Trimming removed 0 bases at V and 5 bases at J, with 11 bases between. The CDR3 spans 14 residues. CDR1 and CDR2 from the germline V gene are MGHRA and YSYEKL.

This clone was picked up a small number of times. The gene calls are TRBV28 and TRBJ1-6; no clear D gene. V gave up 3 bases and J gave up 9 bases, with 15 bases separating them. The V gene's germline CDR1 is MDHEN and CDR2 SYDVKM. The CDR3 runs to 15 residues. The chain's CDR3 is CASSFGGNMASPLHF. CDR3 sequence (DNA): TGTGCCAGCAGTTTTGGAGGCAACATGGCTTCACCCCTCCACTTT.

The chain is built from TRBV10-3 and TRBJ2-4; 10 bases agree with TRBD1. The CDR3 extends over 17 amino acids. Trimming took 2 bases from V and 8 from J; bases not matched to a gene: 12. The germline V gene has CDR1 ENHRY and CDR2 SYGVKD. The CDR3 is CAISESGQGGSGDIQYF. The CDR3, as DNA: TGTGCCATCAGTGAGAGCGGACAGGGGGGATCAGGGGACATTCAGTACTTC.

The rearrangement uses TRBV5-5 and TRBJ2-7; a possible D gene is TRBD2 (6 bases). The germline gives CDR1 SGHKS, CDR2 YYEKEE (reference sequence). The V gene lost 4 bases and the J gene lost 7 bases, with 18 bases spanning the gap. This CDR3 is built from 14 residues. The CDR3 sequence: CASSPRDWTGEQYF. The CDR3 DNA follows: TGTGCCAGCAGCCCCCGGGACTGGACTGGGGAGCAGTACTTC.

The CDR3 protein is CASNGAAVGADTQYF. The CDR3 DNA reads TGTGCCAGCAATGGCGCTGCGGTTGGGGCAGATACGCAGTATTTT. The V gene is TRBV6-5, the J gene TRBJ2-3, with D hard to call. This CDR3 has 15 residues. Looked up from germline, CDR1 is MNHEY and CDR2 is SVGAGI. The V end was cut by 7 bases, the J end by 4 bases, with 18 bases between.

The chain couples TRBV27 to TRBJ1-5; tentatively, D is TRBD1 (5 bases). The V end was cut by 5 bases, the J end by 0 bases, with 17 bases between. From germline, CDR1 is MNHEY and CDR2 SMNVEV (reference sequence). CDR3 length equals 17 residues. CDR3 amino acids: CASSPLVGTYSNQPQHF. The CDR3 region has the DNA TGTGCCAGCAGTCCCCTCGTCGGGACCTATAGCAATCAGCCCCAGCATTTT.

The chain carries TRBV7-9 and TRBJ1-3; 12 bases align to TRBD1. This CDR3 contains 19 residues. Germline-derived CDR1 and CDR2 are SEHNR and FQNEAQ (reference sequence). The V segment lost 3 bases and the J segment 3 bases; nucleotides outside the gene matches: 12. The CDR3 loop reads CASSFDRDRGLSSGNTIYF. The CDR3 DNA follows: TGTGCCAGCAGCTTTGATCGGGACAGGGGGCTCTCGAGTGGAAACACCATATATTTT.